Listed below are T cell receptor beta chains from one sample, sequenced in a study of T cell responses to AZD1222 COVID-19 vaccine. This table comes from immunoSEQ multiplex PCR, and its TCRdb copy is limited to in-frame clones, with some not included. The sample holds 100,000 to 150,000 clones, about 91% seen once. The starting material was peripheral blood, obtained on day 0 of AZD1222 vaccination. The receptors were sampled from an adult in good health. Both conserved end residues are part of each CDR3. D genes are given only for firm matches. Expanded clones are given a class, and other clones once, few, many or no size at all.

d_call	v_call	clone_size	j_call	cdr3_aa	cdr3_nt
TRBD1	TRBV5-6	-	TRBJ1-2	CASSFDRGTGYTF	TGTGCCAGCAGCTTCGACAGGGGGACTGGCTACACCTTC
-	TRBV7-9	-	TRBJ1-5	CASSIDGRDQPQHF	TGTGCCAGCAGCATTGACGGAAGGGATCAGCCCCAGCATTTT
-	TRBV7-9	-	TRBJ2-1	CASSLAPSYNEQFF	TGTGCCAGCAGCTTAGCGCCCTCCTACAATGAGCAGTTCTTC
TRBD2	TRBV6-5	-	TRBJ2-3	CASSYGTGGSTDTQYF	TGTGCCAGCAGTTACGGCACGGGAGGGAGCACAGATACGCAGTATTTT
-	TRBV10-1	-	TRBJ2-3	CASSGKLADTQYF	TGCGCCAGCAGTGGTAAATTGGCAGATACGCAGTATTTT
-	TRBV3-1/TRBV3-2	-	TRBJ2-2	CASSQDLLYTGELFF	TGTGCCAGCAGCCAAGATCTGCTGTACACCGGGGAGCTGTTTTTT
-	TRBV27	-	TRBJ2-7	CASSGGSTYEQYF	TGTGCCAGCAGTGGCGGCAGCACCTACGAGCAGTACTTC
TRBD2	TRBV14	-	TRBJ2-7	CASSRSGGTYEQYF	TGTGCCAGCAGCCGTAGCGGGGGTACCTACGAGCAGTACTTC
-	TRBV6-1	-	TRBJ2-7	CASSEDGSGELHLIYEQYF	TGTGCCAGCAGTGAAGATGGGTCAGGAGAGCTACACTTGATCTACGAGCAGTACTTC
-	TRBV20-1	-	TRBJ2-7	CSASGDTAYEQYF	TGCAGTGCTAGTGGGGACACCGCGTATGAGCAGTACTTC
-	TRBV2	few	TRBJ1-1	CASSPGLLNTEAFF	TGTGCCAGCAGTCCGGGACTTCTGAACACTGAAGCTTTCTTT